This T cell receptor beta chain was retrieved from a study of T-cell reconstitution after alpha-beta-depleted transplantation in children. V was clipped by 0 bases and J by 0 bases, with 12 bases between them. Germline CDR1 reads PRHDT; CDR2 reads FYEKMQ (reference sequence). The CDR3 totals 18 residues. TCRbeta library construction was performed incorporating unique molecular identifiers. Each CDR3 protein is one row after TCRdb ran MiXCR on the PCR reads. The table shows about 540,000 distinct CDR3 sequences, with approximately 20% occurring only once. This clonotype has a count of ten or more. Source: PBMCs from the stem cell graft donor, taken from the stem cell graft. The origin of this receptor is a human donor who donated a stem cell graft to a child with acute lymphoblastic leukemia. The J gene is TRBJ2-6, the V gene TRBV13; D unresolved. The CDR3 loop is CASSLGSPVISGANVLTF. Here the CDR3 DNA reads TGTGCCAGCAGCTTAGGCTCACCCGTGATCTCTGGGGCCAACGTCCTGACTTTC. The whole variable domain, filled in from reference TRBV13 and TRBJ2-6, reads AAGVIQSPRHLIKEKRETATLKCYPIPRHDTVYWYQQGPGQDPQFLISFYEKMQSDKGSIPDRFSAQQFSDYHSELNMSSLELGDSALYFCASSLGSPVISGANVLTFGAGSRLTVL.